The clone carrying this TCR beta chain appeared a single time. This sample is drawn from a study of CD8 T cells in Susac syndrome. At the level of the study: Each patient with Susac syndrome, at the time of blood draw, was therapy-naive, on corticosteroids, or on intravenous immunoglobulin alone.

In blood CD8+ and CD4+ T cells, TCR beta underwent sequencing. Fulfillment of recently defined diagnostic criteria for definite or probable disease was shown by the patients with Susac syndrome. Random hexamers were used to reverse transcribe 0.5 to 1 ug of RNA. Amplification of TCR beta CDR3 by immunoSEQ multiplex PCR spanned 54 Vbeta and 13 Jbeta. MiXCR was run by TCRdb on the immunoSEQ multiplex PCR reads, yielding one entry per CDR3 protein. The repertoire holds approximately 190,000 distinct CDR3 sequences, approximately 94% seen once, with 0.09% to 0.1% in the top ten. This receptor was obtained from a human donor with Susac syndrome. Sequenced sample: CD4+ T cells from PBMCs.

Here the CDR3 reads CASHGGPGELFF. For the CDR3, the DNA is TGTGCCAGTCACGGGGGTCCCGGGGAGCTGTTTTTT. This chain uses TRBV6-5 with TRBJ2-2; D is perhaps TRBD2 (6 bases). The germline V gene encodes CDR1 MNHEY and CDR2 SVGAGI. The CDR3 consists of 12 residues. V was pared by 9 bases and J by 6 bases, with 11 bases between.